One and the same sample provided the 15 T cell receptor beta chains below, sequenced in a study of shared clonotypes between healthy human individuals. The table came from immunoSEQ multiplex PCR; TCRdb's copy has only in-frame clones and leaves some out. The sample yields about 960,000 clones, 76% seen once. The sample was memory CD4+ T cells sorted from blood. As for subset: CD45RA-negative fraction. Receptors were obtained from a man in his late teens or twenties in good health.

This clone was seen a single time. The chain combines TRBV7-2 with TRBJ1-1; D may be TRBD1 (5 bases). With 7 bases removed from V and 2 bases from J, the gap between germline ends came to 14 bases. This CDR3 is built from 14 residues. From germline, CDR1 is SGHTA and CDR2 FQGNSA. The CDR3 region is CASTLQDVNTEAFF. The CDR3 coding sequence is TGTGCCAGCACCCTACAGGACGTAAACACTGAAGCTTTCTTT.

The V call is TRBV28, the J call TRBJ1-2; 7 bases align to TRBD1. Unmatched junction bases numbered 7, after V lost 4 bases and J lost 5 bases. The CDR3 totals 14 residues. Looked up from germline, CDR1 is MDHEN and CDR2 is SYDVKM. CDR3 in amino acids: CASSYTGASYGYTF. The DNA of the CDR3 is TGTGCCAGCAGTTATACAGGGGCGTCGTATGGCTACACCTTC.

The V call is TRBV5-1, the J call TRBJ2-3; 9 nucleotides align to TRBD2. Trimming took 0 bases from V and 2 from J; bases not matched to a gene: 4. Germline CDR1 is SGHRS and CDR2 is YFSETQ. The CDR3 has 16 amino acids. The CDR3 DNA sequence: TGCGCCAGCAGCTTGGGCGGCGGGGGGGCCACAGATACGCAGTATTTT. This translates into CASSLGGGGATDTQYF.

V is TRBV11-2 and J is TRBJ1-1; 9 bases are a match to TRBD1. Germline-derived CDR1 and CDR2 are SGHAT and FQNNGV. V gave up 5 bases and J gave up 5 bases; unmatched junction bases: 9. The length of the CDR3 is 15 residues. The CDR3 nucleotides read TGTGCCAGCAGCGCCCGGACAGGGGTAGGGACTGAAGCTTTCTTT. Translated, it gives CASSARTGVGTEAFF.

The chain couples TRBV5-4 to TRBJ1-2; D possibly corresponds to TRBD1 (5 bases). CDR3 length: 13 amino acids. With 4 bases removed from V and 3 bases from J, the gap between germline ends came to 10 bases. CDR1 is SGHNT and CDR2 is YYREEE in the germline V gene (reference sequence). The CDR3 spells CASSEGRDYGYTF. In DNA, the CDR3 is TGTGCCAGCAGCGAGGGACGGGACTATGGCTACACCTTC.

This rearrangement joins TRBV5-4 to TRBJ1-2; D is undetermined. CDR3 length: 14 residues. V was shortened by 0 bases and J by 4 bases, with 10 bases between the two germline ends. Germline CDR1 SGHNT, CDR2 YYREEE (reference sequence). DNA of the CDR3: TGTGCCAGCAGCTTGGAAAACAGAGCCTATGGCTACACCTTC. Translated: CASSLENRAYGYTF.

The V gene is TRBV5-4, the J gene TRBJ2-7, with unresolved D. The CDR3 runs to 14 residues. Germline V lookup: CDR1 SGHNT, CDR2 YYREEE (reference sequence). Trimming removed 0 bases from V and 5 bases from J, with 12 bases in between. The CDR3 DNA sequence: TGTGCCAGCAGCTTGGGTGGCCAGTTCAACGAGCAGTACTTC. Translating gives CASSLGGQFNEQYF.

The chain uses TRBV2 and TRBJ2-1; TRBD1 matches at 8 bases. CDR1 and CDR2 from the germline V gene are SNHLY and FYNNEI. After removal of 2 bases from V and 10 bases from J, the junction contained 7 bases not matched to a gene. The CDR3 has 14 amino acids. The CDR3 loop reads CASSERRTGSEQFF. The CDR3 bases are TGTGCCAGCAGTGAACGAAGGACAGGGTCGGAGCAGTTCTTC.

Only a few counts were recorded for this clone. The CDR3: CAWRNNSPLHF. The CDR3 DNA reads as TGTGCCTGGAGAAATAATTCACCCCTCCACTTT. This chain uses TRBV30 with TRBJ1-6; D uncertain. The CDR3 covers 11 residues. Trimming took 3 bases from V and 5 from J, leaving 2 bases between them. Germline CDR1 is GTSNPN and CDR2 is SVGIG (reference sequence).

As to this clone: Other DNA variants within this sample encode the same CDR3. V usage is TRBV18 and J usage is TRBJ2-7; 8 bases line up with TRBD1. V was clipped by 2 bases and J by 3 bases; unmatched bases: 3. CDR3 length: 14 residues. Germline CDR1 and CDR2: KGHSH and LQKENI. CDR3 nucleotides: TGTGCCAGCTCACCAGGACAGGGATTCTACGAGCAGTACTTC. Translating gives CASSPGQGFYEQYF.

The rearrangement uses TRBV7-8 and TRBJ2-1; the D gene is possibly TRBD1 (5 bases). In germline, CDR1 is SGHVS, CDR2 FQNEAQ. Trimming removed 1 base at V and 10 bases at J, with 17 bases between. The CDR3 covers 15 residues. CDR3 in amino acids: CASSLDQGGFGEQFF. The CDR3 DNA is TGTGCCAGCAGCTTAGATCAGGGTGGTTTCGGCGAGCAGTTCTTC.

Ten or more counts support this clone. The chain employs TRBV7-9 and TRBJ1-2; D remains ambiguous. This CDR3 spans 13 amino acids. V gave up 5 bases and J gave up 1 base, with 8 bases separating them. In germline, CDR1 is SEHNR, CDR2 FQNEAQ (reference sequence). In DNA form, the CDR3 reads TGTGCCAGCAGCACCGGGATTAACTATGGCTACACCTTC. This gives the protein CASSTGINYGYTF.

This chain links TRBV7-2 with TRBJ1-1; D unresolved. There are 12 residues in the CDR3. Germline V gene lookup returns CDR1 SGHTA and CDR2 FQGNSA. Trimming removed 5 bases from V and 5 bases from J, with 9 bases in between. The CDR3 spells CASSKDGTEAFF. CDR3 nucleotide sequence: TGTGCCAGCAGCAAGGACGGGACTGAAGCTTTCTTT.

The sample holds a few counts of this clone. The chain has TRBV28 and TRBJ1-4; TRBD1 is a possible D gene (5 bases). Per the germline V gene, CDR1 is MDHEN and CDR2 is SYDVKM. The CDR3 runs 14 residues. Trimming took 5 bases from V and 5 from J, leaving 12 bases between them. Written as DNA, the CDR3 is TGTGCCAGCAGTGGGGGGGAGGGGAATGAAAAACTGTTTTTT. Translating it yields CASSGGEGNEKLFF. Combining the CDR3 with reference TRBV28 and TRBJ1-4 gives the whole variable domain DVKVTQSSRYLVKRTGEKVFLECVQDMDHENMFWYRQDPGLGLRLIYFSYDVKMKEKGDIPEGYSVSREKKERFSLILESASTNQTSMYLCASSGGEGNEKLFFGSGTQLSVL.

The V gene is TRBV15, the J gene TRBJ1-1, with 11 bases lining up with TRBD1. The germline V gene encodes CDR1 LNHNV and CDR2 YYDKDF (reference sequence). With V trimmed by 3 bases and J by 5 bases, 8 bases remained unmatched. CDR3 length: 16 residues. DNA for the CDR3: TGTGCCACCAGCAGGGGACCCGGGACAGGGGGGACTGAAGCTTTCTTT. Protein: CATSRGPGTGGTEAFF.